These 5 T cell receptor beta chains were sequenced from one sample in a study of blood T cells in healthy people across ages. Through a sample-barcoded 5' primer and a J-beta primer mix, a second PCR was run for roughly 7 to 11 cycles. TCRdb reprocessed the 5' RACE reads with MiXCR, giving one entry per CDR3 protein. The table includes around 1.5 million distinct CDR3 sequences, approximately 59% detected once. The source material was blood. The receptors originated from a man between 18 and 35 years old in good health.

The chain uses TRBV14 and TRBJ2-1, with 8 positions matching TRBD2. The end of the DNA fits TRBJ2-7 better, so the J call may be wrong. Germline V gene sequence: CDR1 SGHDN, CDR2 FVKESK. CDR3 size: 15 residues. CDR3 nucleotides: TGTGCCAGCAGCCTGCCGGGAGGGGCCTACAATGAGCAGTACTTC. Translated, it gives CASSLPGGAYNEQYF.

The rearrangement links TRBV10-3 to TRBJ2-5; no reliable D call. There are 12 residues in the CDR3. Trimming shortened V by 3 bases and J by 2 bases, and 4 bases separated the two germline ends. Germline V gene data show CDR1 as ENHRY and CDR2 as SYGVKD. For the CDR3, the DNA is TGTGCCATCAGTGATCGACAAGAGACCCAGTACTTC. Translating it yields CAISDRQETQYF.

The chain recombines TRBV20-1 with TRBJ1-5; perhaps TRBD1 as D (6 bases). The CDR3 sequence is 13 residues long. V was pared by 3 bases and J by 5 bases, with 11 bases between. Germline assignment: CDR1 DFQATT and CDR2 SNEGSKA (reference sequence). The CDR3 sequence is CSARPEGDQPQHF. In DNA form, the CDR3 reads TGCAGTGCTAGGCCGGAGGGGGATCAGCCCCAGCATTTT.

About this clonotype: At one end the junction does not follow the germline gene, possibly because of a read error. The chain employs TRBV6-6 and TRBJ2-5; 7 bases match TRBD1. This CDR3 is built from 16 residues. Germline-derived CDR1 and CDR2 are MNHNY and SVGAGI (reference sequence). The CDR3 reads CASSHGDRLFQVTQYF. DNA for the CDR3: TGTGCCAGCAGTCATGGGGACAGACTATTCCAAGTGACCCAGTACTTC.

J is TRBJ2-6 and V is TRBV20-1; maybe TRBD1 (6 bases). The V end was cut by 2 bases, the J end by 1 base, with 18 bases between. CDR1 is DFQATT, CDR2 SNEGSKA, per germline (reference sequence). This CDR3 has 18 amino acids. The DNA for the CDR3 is TGCAGTGCTAGAAGACAGGTCCCATCAGGGTCTGGGGCCAACGTCCTGACTTTC. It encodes CSARRQVPSGSGANVLTF.